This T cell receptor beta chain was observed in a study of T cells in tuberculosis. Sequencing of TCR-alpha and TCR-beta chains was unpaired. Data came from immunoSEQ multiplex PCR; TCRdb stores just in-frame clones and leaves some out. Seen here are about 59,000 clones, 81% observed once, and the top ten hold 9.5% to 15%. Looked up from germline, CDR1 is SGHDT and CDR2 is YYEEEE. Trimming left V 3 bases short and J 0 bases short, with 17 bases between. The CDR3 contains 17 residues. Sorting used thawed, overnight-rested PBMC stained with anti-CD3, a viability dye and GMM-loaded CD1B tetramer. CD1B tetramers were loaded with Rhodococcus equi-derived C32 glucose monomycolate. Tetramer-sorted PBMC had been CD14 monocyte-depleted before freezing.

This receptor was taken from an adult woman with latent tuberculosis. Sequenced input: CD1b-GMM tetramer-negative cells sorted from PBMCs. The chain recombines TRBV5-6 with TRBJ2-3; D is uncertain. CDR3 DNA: TGTGCCAGCAGCTCCTTGCTGGGCCACTCTAGCACAGATACGCAGTATTTT. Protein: CASSSLLGHSSTDTQYF.